This note documents a single T cell receptor beta chain sequence. Its target is not known. TCRdb reanalyzed the 5' RACE reads and collapses them to one entry per CDR3 protein, without DNA. The listing records about 430,000 distinct CDR3 sequences. This sample is part of a study of T cells expressing NK-cell markers. Findings of the study overall: Among a handful of donors, these clonotypes also ranked first in the CD3+CD56-NKG2C+ fraction.

The germline V gene encodes CDR1 MNHEY and CDR2 SVGAGI. The CDR3 spans 16 residues. This clonotype was sampled from a woman aged 45-59 years in good health. The chain combines TRBV6-5 with TRBJ1-6. Input material: blood T cells: a sorted CD56 or NKG2C T cell subset, CD4+ or CD8+ T cells, or bulk PBMC T cells (not recorded which). This chain's CDR3 is CATLGGVSSYNSPLHF.